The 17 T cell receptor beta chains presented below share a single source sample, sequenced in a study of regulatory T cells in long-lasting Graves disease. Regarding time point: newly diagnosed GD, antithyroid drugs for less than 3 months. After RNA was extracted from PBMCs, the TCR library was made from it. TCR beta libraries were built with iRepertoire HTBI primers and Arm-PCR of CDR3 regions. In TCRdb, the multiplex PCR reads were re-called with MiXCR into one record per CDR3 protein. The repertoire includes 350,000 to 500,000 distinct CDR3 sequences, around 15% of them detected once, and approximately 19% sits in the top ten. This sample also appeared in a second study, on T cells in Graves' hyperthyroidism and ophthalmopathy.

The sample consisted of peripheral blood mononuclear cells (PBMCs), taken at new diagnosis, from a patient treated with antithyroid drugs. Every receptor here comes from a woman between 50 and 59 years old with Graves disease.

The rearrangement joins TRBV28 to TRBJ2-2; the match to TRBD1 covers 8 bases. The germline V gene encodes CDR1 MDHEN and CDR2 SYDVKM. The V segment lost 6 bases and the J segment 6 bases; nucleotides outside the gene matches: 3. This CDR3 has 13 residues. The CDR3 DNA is TGTGCCAGCAGGCCGGACAGGGCCGGGGAGCTGTTTTTT. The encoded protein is CASRPDRAGELFF.

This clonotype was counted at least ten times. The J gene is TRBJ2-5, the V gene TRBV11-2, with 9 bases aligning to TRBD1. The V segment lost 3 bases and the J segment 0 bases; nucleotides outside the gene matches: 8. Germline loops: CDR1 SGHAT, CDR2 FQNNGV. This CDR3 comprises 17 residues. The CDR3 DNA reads TGTGCCAGCAGCTTGGGCACCGGGACAGGGAACCAAGAGACCCAGTACTTC. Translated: CASSLGTGTGNQETQYF.

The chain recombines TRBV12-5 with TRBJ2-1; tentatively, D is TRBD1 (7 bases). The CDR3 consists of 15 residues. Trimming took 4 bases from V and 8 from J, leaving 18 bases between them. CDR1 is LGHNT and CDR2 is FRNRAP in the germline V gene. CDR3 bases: TGTGCTAGTGGTTGGGGGGAACAGGGGAGATATGAGCAGTTCTTC. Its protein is CASGWGEQGRYEQFF.

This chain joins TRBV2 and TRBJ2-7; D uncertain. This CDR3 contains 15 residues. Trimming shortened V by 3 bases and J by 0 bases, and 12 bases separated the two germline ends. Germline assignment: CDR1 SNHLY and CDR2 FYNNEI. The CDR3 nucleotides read TGTGCCAGCAGTGACTGGCAGGCGAGCTCCTACGAGCAGTACTTC. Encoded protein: CASSDWQASSYEQYF.

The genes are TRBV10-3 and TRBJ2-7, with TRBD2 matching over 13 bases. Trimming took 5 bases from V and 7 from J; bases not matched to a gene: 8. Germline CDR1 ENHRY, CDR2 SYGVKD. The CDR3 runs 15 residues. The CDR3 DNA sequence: TGTGCCATCAGTCCACTAGCGGGAGGGCCGGGGGAGCAGTACTTC. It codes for CAISPLAGGPGEQYF.

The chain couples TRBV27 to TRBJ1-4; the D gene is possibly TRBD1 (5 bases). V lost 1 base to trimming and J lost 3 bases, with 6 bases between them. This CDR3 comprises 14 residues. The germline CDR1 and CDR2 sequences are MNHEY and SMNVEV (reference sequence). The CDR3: CASSLWGSNEKLFF. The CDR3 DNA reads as TGTGCCAGCAGTTTATGGGGGTCTAATGAAAAACTGTTTTTT.

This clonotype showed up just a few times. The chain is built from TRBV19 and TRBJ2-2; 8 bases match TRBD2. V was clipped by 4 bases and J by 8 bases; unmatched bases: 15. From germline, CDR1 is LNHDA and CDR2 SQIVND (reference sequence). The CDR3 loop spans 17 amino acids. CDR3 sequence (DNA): TGTGCCAGTAGTACCCGGAGTAGCGGGAACCCGGGAGGGGAGCTGTTTTTT. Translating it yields CASSTRSSGNPGGELFF.

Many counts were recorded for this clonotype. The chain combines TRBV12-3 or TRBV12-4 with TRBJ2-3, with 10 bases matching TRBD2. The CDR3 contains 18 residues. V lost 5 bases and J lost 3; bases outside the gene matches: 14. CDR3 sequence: CASSLDLVSGRGTDTQYF. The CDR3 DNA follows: TGTGCCAGCAGTCTAGACCTGGTCAGCGGGAGGGGAACAGATACGCAGTATTTT.

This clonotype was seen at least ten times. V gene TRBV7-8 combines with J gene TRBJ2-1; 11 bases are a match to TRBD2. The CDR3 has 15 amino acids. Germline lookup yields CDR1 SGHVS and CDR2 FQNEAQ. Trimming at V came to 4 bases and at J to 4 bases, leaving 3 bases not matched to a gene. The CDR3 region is CASSSGLAEYNEQFF. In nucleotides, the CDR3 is TGTGCCAGCAGCTCGGGACTAGCGGAGTACAATGAGCAGTTCTTC.

CDR3 sequence: CASSQGSFNSPLHF. The CDR3 DNA is TGTGCCAGCAGCCAGGGCAGCTTCAATTCACCCCTCCACTTT. The chain links TRBV3-1 to TRBJ1-6; D call uncertain. Trimming took off 3 bases at V and 7 bases at J, with 10 bases between the two ends. Germline V gives CDR1 LGHDT, CDR2 YNNKEL (reference sequence). This CDR3 region has 14 residues. The whole variable domain, remainder taken from reference TRBV3-1 and TRBJ1-6, is DTAVSQTPKYLVTQMGNDKSIKCEQNLGHDTMYWYKQDSKKFLKIMFSYNNKELIINETVPNRFSPKSPDKAHLNLHINSLELGDSAVYFCASSQGSFNSPLHFGNGTRLTVT.

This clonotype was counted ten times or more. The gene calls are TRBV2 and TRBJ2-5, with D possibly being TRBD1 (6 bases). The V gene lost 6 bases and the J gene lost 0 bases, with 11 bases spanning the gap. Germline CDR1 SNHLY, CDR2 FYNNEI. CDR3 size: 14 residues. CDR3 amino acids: CASSAQGNQETQYF. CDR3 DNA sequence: TGTGCCAGCAGCGCACAGGGTAACCAAGAGACCCAGTACTTC.

This CDR3 is CASSPGQGTPTIPDQPQHF. For the CDR3, the DNA is TGTGCCAGCAGTCCCGGACAGGGGACCCCGACCATCCCGGATCAGCCCCAGCATTTT. This chain connects TRBV28 to TRBJ1-5; TRBD1 matches at 9 bases. J lost 5 bases, V lost 5 bases, and 19 bases had no gene match. The CDR3 sequence is 19 residues long. From germline, CDR1 is MDHEN and CDR2 SYDVKM.

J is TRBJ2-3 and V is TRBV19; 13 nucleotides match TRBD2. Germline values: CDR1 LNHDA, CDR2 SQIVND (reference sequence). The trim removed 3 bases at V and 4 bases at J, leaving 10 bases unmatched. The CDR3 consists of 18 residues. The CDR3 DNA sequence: TGTGCCAGTAGTATGGGACTACTAGCGGGAGGGCCTCCAGATACGCAGTATTTT. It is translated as CASSMGLLAGGPPDTQYF.

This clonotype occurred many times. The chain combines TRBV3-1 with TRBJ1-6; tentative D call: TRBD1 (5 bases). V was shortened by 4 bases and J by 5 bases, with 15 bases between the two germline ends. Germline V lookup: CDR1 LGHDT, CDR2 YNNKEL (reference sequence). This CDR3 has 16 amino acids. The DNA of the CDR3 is TGTGCCAGCAGCCTCCGGGTGGGGGGGGATAATTCACCCCTCCACTTT. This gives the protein CASSLRVGGDNSPLHF.

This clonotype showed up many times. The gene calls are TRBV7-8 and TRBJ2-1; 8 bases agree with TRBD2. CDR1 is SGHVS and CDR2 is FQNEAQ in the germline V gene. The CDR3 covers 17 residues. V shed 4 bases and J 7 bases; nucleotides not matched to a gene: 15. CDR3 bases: TGTGCCAGCAGCTCCAACCGACCGGGGGGGCGACGGAATGAGCAGTTCTTC. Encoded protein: CASSSNRPGGRRNEQFF.

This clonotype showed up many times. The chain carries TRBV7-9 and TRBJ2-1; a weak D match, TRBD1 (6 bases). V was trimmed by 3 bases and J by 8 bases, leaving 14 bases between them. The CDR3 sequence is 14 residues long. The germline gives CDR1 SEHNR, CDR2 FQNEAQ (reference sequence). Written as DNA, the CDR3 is TGTGCCAGCAGCTTTGGGCCAGGGGACGATGAGCAGTTCTTC. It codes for CASSFGPGDDEQFF.

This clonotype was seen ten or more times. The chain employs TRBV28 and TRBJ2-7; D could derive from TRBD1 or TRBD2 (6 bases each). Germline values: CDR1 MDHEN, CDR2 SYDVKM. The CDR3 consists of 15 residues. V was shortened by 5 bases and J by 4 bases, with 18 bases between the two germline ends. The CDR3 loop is CASSPSTGGVYEQYF. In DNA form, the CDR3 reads TGTGCCAGCAGTCCGTCGACAGGAGGGGTATACGAGCAGTACTTC.